The 3 T cell receptor beta chains below come from one sample, sequenced in a study of blood T cell repertoires in COVID-19. Clones were sequenced by immunoSEQ multiplex PCR, and TCRdb holds only the in-frame ones, with some missing. Of 200,000 to 300,000 clones in the sample, about 90% were seen once. The specimen was PBMCs or T cells enriched from blood (not recorded which). The receptors here all came from a woman between 40 and 50 years old with acute COVID-19.

This clone was observed a handful of times. The chain employs TRBV7-3 and TRBJ1-6; TRBD1 aligns across 7 bases. The CDR3 totals 19 residues. Unmatched junction bases numbered 15, after V lost 0 bases and J lost 7 bases. Germline V lookup: CDR1 SGHTA, CDR2 FQGTGA. CDR3 coding DNA: TGTGCCAGCAGCTTAACGTTCCCTGGGGACAGCGGGCGGAATTCACCCCTCCACTTT. This gives the protein CASSLTFPGDSGRNSPLHF.

V is TRBV30 and J is TRBJ2-2; tentative D call: TRBD1 (5 bases). The germline CDR1 and CDR2 sequences are GTSNPN and SVGIG (reference sequence). The CDR3 totals 13 residues. Trimming cost V 1 base and J 7 bases, with 10 bases left between them. The CDR3 protein is CAWSGREDGELFF. CDR3 nucleotide sequence: TGTGCCTGGAGTGGCAGGGAAGACGGGGAGCTGTTTTTT.

The CDR3 DNA follows: TGTGCCAGCAGCCAACAAGCGGGGGGGGGCTACGAGCAGTACTTC. It translates to CASSQQAGGGYEQYF. This chain joins TRBV4-2 and TRBJ2-7; 10 nucleotides match TRBD2. J lost 3 bases, V lost 2 bases, and 4 bases had no gene match. From germline, CDR1 is LGHNA and CDR2 YNFKEQ. CDR3 size: 15 residues.